This T cell receptor beta chain stems from a study of post-analysis software for immune sequencing data. Study background: Relapsing-remitting, secondary progressive and progressive-relapsing forms of multiple sclerosis all featured among disease courses.

General study points: Patients showed TRBV5-6, TRBV5-1 and TRBV20-1 among roughly five TRBV segments more frequent than in controls. Significantly lower normalized Chao1 diversity was seen in multiple sclerosis patients than in controls.

Only a few counts were recorded for this clonotype. The antigen is undetermined. Carried by the TCR beta cDNA libraries were unique molecular identifiers. It was from about 0.94 to 9.7 million T cells that approximately 500,000 cDNA molecules came. Each CDR3 protein is one row after TCRdb ran MiXCR on the PCR reads. The sample lists about 820,000 distinct CDR3 sequences; under 70% were seen once. V was cut by 6 bases and J by 7 bases, with 18 bases left in between. CDR1 and CDR2 (germline): DFQATT, SNEGSKA (reference sequence). The CDR3 runs to 14 residues. The clonotype originates from a girl between 10 and 17 years old with multiple sclerosis. Input material: blood. V is TRBV20-1 and J is TRBJ1-4; the D gene is possibly TRBD1 (5 bases). The CDR3 loop reads CSAGGGGLGEKLFF. The DNA of the CDR3 is TGCAGTGCCGGGGGTGGAGGGCTTGGTGAAAAACTGTTTTTT.